These 23 T cell receptor beta chains were all obtained from the same sample, sequenced in a study of T-cell memory formation after mild COVID-19. Via MiXCR, TCRdb re-called the 5' RACE reads, giving one row per CDR3 protein. Found here are more than 250,000 distinct CDR3 sequences, around 15% of them singletons; the top ten hold 22%. Sequences were obtained from PBMCs or a T cell subset sorted from them (not recorded which). These receptors came from a young man who had mild COVID-19 (a few samples of this study predate the infection). Cell type and time point are not known.

The chain employs TRBV20-1 and TRBJ1-2; D gene uncertain. The CDR3 sequence is 14 residues long. CDR1 DFQATT and CDR2 SNEGSKA come from the germline V gene (reference sequence). V dropped 0 bases and J dropped 8 bases, with 16 bases sitting between them. Here the CDR3 DNA reads TGCAGTGCTAGAGATGTGGCAGGTCGGTCGGGCTACACCTTC. Amino acids: CSARDVAGRSGYTF.

The chain links TRBV4-1 to TRBJ2-5; 10 nucleotides agree with TRBD2. The J segment lost 4 bases and the V segment lost 5 bases, leaving 16 bases of the junction unmatched. CDR1 and CDR2 from the germline V gene are MGHRA and YSYEKL. CDR3 length: 18 amino acids. CDR3 in amino acids: CASSSGGLAGGWGETQYF. The CDR3 nucleotides read TGCGCCAGCAGCTCGGGCGGATTAGCGGGGGGTTGGGGAGAGACCCAGTACTTC.

The chain recombines TRBV7-6 with TRBJ1-1; D is unresolved. CDR1 SGHVS and CDR2 FNYEAQ come from the germline V gene. This CDR3 contains 16 residues. Trimming removed 5 bases at V and 0 bases at J, with 16 bases between. The CDR3 region has the DNA TGTGCCAGCAGCAAAGGCAGGCAAGCTTTGAACACTGAAGCTTTCTTT. Encoded protein: CASSKGRQALNTEAFF.

This clonotype has just a few counts. This chain uses TRBV12-3 or TRBV12-4 with TRBJ2-7, with TRBD1 matching over 9 bases. V was clipped by 1 base and J by 7 bases; unmatched bases: 5. The CDR3 has 14 residues. The CDR3 loop is CASSLGTGVQEQYF. In nucleotides, the CDR3 is TGTGCCAGCAGTTTAGGGACAGGGGTACAGGAGCAGTACTTC.

This clonotype was counted a few times. The chain recombines TRBV18 with TRBJ2-1, with TRBD2 matching 7 bases. With 2 bases clipped from V and 14 bases from J, the junction kept 12 bases outside the gene matches. Germline lookup yields CDR1 KGHSH and CDR2 LQKENI. The CDR3 extends over 14 amino acids. In DNA form, the CDR3 reads TGTGCCAGCTCACCAGGGGGGGACCAACCCGGGGAGTTCTTC. As protein: CASSPGGDQPGEFF. Variable domain in full (rest from reference TRBV18 and TRBJ2-1): NAGVMQNPRHLVRRRGQEARLRCSPMKGHSHVYWYRQLPEEGLKFMVYLQKENIIDESGMPKERFSAEFPKEGPSILRIQQVVRGDSAAYFCASSPGGDQPGEFFGPGTRLTVL.

This clonotype was seen repeatedly, ten times or more. The chain employs TRBV2 and TRBJ1-5; no clear D. Germline lookup yields CDR1 SNHLY and CDR2 FYNNEI. Between the trimmed V and J ends, which lost 7 bases and 3 bases, there was a span of 7 bases. This CDR3 has 12 residues. The CDR3 loop reads CASKLYNQPQHF. The DNA for the CDR3 is TGTGCCAGCAAACTGTACAATCAGCCCCAGCATTTT.

The CDR3 nucleotides are TGCGCCAGCAGTGAGAACGGGAGGCCCCAGCATTTT. Translating gives CASSENGRPQHF. This sequence joins TRBV10-1 and TRBJ1-5, with D unclear. The CDR3 totals 12 residues. V lost 2 bases to trimming and J lost 9 bases, with 8 bases between them. Germline CDR1 and CDR2: WNHNN and SYGVQD (reference sequence).

This chain uses TRBV20-1 with TRBJ2-7, with TRBD1 as a possible D gene (6 bases). Trimming removed 0 bases from V and 2 bases from J, with 11 bases in between. Germline CDR1 and CDR2: DFQATT and SNEGSKA (reference sequence). The CDR3 extends over 14 amino acids. In DNA, the CDR3 is TGCAGTGCTAGAGATCTGAGGGACACCTACGAGCAGTACGTC. This translates into CSARDLRDTYEQYV.

The table lists this clonotype with a few counts. The chain employs TRBV6-5 and TRBJ2-7; 7 bases line up with TRBD2. Trimming at V came to 5 bases and at J to 2 bases, leaving 3 bases not matched to a gene. Germline V CDR1 and CDR2: MNHEY, SVGAGI. There are 13 residues in the CDR3. Here the CDR3 reads CASSRLATYEQYF. DNA of the CDR3: TGTGCCAGCAGTCGACTAGCAACCTACGAGCAGTACTTC.

This clonotype was detected a few times. The gene calls are TRBV10-2 and TRBJ1-5; no clear D. This CDR3 is built from 12 residues. The V end was cut by 2 bases, the J end by 6 bases, with 5 bases between. Germline CDR1 and CDR2: WSHSY and SAAADI. CDR3 in amino acids: CASSENGQPQHF. The CDR3 DNA follows: TGCGCCAGCAGTGAGAACGGTCAGCCCCAGCATTTT.

CDR3 nucleotides: TGTGCCAGCAGTACCGGGACTAGCATGGCACAAGAGACCCAGTACTTC. Translating gives CASSTGTSMAQETQYF. The genes are TRBV6-2 or TRBV6-3 and TRBJ2-5; TRBD2 matches 9 bases. The V and J ends lost 5 bases and 2 bases, in that order; junction bases with no gene match: 9. The CDR3 sequence is 16 residues long. Germline V gene sequence: CDR1 MNHEY, CDR2 SVGEGT.

A few counts support this clonotype. The chain employs TRBV4-3 and TRBJ2-7; the D gene is possibly TRBD2 (7 bases). This CDR3 has 16 amino acids. Trimming took off 0 bases at V and 7 bases at J, with 19 bases between the two ends. Germline values: CDR1 LGHNA, CDR2 YSLEER. The CDR3 protein is CASSQDFVGGAKEQYF. The CDR3 DNA follows: TGCGCCAGCAGCCAAGATTTTGTGGGGGGGGCCAAAGAGCAGTACTTC.

The table lists this clonotype with many counts. The V gene is TRBV3-1, the J gene TRBJ2-1, with 9 nucleotides matching TRBD2. The trim removed 8 bases at V and 7 bases at J, leaving 12 bases unmatched. Per the germline V gene, CDR1 is LGHDT and CDR2 is YNNKEL (reference sequence). The CDR3 is 15 amino acids. The CDR3 DNA sequence: TGTGCCAGCGAATGGGGTAGCGGGGGAGGAAATGAGCAGTTCTTC. Translated, it gives CASEWGSGGGNEQFF.

This clonotype occurred a few times. J is TRBJ1-2 and V is TRBV9; D is unclear. Trimming left V 3 bases short and J 4 bases short, with 28 bases between. Germline CDR1 and CDR2: SGDLS and YYNGEE. This CDR3 region has 19 residues. CDR3 in amino acids: CASSATHEGGSLFVYGYTF. The CDR3 DNA sequence: TGTGCCAGCAGCGCCACCCATGAGGGTGGATCTTTGTTCGTCTATGGCTACACCTTC. Supplemented by reference TRBV9 and TRBJ1-2, the full variable domain reads DSGVTQTPKHLITATGQRVTLRCSPRSGDLSVYWYQQSLDQGLQFLIQYYNGEERAKGNILERFSAQQFPDLHSELNLSSLELGDSALYFCASSATHEGGSLFVYGYTFGSGTRLTVV.

This clonotype was observed a few times. V gene TRBV20-1 combines with J gene TRBJ2-7; 8 bases fit TRBD1. Germline V gene sequence: CDR1 DFQATT, CDR2 SNEGSKA (reference sequence). With 2 bases clipped from V and 4 bases from J, the junction kept 1 base outside the gene matches. This CDR3 is built from 12 residues. The CDR3 DNA reads as TGCAGTGCTAGACGGACAGGGTACGAGCAGTACTTC. Its protein is CSARRTGYEQYF.

The V gene is TRBV5-1, the J gene TRBJ2-3; D may be TRBD2 (6 bases). Germline loops: CDR1 SGHRS, CDR2 YFSETQ. The CDR3 has 16 residues. Trimming removed 1 base at V and 0 bases at J, with 12 bases between. The CDR3 here is CASSLSGSLSTDTQYF. For the CDR3, the DNA is TGCGCCAGCAGCTTGTCCGGGAGTCTTAGCACAGATACGCAGTATTTT. The complete variable domain, with remaining parts taken from reference TRBV5-1 and TRBJ2-3, reads KAGVTQTPRYLIKTRGQQVTLSCSPISGHRSVSWYQQTPGQGLQFLFEYFSETQRNKGNFPGRFSGRQFSNSRSEMNVSTLELGDSALYLCASSLSGSLSTDTQYFGPGTRLTVL.

This sequence joins TRBV12-3 or TRBV12-4 and TRBJ1-5, with a tentative D call TRBD1 (5 bases). This CDR3 has 17 amino acids. Trimming shortened V by 5 bases and J by 1 base, and 18 bases separated the two germline ends. The CDR3 nucleotides are TGTGCCAGCAGTATAATGGGACTATGGAAAAGCAATCAGCCCCAGCATTTT. Translated, it gives CASSIMGLWKSNQPQHF.

This clonotype was detected only a few times. The chain recombines TRBV9 with TRBJ2-1, with a tentative D call TRBD2 (5 bases). Trimming removed 3 bases from V and 2 bases from J, with 12 bases in between. This CDR3 spans 15 amino acids. CDR1 is SGDLS and CDR2 is YYNGEE in the germline V gene. CDR3 sequence reads: CASSAQRTPYNEQFF. The CDR3 DNA follows: TGTGCCAGCAGCGCACAGCGGACCCCCTACAATGAGCAGTTCTTC.

This sequence joins TRBV7-3 and TRBJ2-3; D is uncertain. The CDR3 spans 14 residues. Germline loops: CDR1 SGHTA, CDR2 FQGTGA. V was shortened by 3 bases and J by 0 bases, with 7 bases between the two germline ends. CDR3 amino acids: CASSFGLSTDTQYF. The CDR3 DNA follows: TGTGCCAGCAGCTTCGGGCTTAGCACAGATACGCAGTATTTT.

This clonotype has just a few counts. This chain links TRBV5-1 with TRBJ1-2; D perhaps matches TRBD1 (5 bases). The V and J ends lost 4 bases and 5 bases respectively, with 9 bases between them. The germline gives CDR1 SGHRS, CDR2 YFSETQ. The CDR3 is made up of 12 amino acids. As DNA, the CDR3 is TGCGCCAGCAGCCCGGACATGTATGGCTACACCTTC. This gives the protein CASSPDMYGYTF.

V is TRBV20-1 and J is TRBJ2-5; 9 bases match TRBD2. This CDR3 spans 14 amino acids. J was trimmed by 7 bases and V by 3 bases; bases with no gene match: 9. CDR1 DFQATT and CDR2 SNEGSKA come from the germline V gene (reference sequence). The CDR3: CSASSPAGGATQYF. The CDR3 nucleotides read TGCAGTGCTAGCTCACCAGCGGGGGGCGCGACCCAGTACTTC.

This rearrangement joins TRBV6-1 to TRBJ1-5; D ambiguous. Germline V lookup: CDR1 MNHNS, CDR2 SASEGT. This CDR3 is 14 amino acids long. V dropped 7 bases and J dropped 5 bases, with 15 bases sitting between them. The CDR3 DNA reads TGTGCCAGCACTCTAGCGGGAGGGTATCAGCCCCAGCATTTT. Amino acids: CASTLAGGYQPQHF.

This chain connects TRBV11-2 to TRBJ1-5; maybe TRBD1 (5 bases). Trimming stripped 6 bases from V and 3 bases from J, with 12 bases between. The CDR3 is made up of 14 amino acids. The germline V gene encodes CDR1 SGHAT and CDR2 FQNNGV. CDR3 residues: CASSLGQINQPQHF. In DNA, the CDR3 is TGTGCCAGCAGTTTGGGGCAGATCAATCAGCCCCAGCATTTT.